The present T cell receptor (beta chain) was sequenced within a study of cytomegalovirus exposure and HLA in healthy donors. General observations from the study: Rare TCR sequences predominated, though certain public TCRs were found in many donors. Trimming of TCR beta V- and J-genes showed a link, identified in a later analysis, to a missense DCLRE1C variant.

Regarding this clone: Its cognate antigen is unknown.

Germline lookup yields CDR1 GTSNPN and CDR2 SVGIG (reference sequence). V was pared by 2 bases and J by 4 bases, with 9 bases between. This CDR3 has 12 amino acids. Use of 60 Vbeta and 13 Jbeta primers characterized the PCR. Data came from immunoSEQ multiplex PCR; TCRdb stores just in-frame clones and leaves some out. The data contain some 160,000 clones, around four fifths of them singletons. The material sequenced was PBMCs. The origin of this receptor is a woman aged 25 to 45 in good health and CMV-seronegative. The chain uses TRBV30 and TRBJ2-7, with no clear D. The CDR3 nucleotides are TGTGCCTGGAGTATCTCGGGTTACGAGCAGTACTTC. Its protein product is CAWSISGYEQYF.